Listed below are T cell receptor beta chains from one sample, sequenced in a study of cytomegalovirus exposure and HLA in healthy donors. Profiling relied on immunoSEQ multiplex PCR, and the TCRdb table lists in-frame clones only, not all of them. The sample contains about 120,000 clones, around four fifths of which appear only once. The sequencing sample was made of PBMCs. The receptors come from a man between 60 and 70 years old in good health and CMV-seropositive. The CDR3 runs from the conserved cysteine through the conserved F or W. Each record gives: clone size, D gene, V gene, J gene, CDR3 protein, CDR3 DNA. The D gene is left open where the match is weak. Clone size is not always given. Where it is, it says once, few, many or a class for expanded clones.

clone size: once
D gene: -
V gene: TRBV2
J gene: TRBJ2-1
CDR3 protein: CARNDGSSYNEQFF
CDR3 DNA: TGTGCCCGCAATGACGGGAGTTCCTACAATGAGCAGTTCTTC

clone size: few
D gene: TRBD1
V gene: TRBV28
J gene: TRBJ2-7
CDR3 protein: CASREYRGFNEQYF
CDR3 DNA: TGTGCCAGCAGGGAATACAGGGGTTTCAACGAGCAGTACTTC

clone size: -
D gene: TRBD1
V gene: TRBV5-1
J gene: TRBJ2-7
CDR3 protein: CASSWGWTGSYEQYF
CDR3 DNA: TGCGCCAGCAGCTGGGGATGGACAGGTTCCTACGAGCAGTACTTC

clone size: -
D gene: -
V gene: TRBV2
J gene: TRBJ1-1
CDR3 protein: CASSEPRGENTEAFF
CDR3 DNA: TGTGCCAGCAGTGAACCCCGGGGGGAGAACACTGAAGCTTTCTTT

clone size: -
D gene: TRBD1
V gene: TRBV11-2
J gene: TRBJ1-4
CDR3 protein: CASSPRDRVKEKLFF
CDR3 DNA: TGTGCCAGCAGCCCCCGGGACAGGGTAAAGGAAAAACTGTTTTTT

clone size: few
D gene: -
V gene: TRBV28
J gene: TRBJ2-5
CDR3 protein: CASSEQLQETQYF
CDR3 DNA: TGTGCCAGCAGTGAACAGCTCCAAGAGACCCAGTACTTC

clone size: -
D gene: -
V gene: TRBV19
J gene: TRBJ2-5
CDR3 protein: CASSIQGLQETQYF
CDR3 DNA: TGTGCCAGTAGTATTCAGGGCCTCCAAGAGACCCAGTACTTC

clone size: -
D gene: -
V gene: TRBV9
J gene: TRBJ2-1
CDR3 protein: CASNRRRSSYNEQFF
CDR3 DNA: TGTGCCAGCAATAGGCGGAGGAGCTCCTACAATGAGCAGTTCTTC

clone size: -
D gene: -
V gene: TRBV7-9
J gene: TRBJ1-5
CDR3 protein: CASSLAGQGMAQHF
CDR3 DNA: TGTGCCAGCAGCTTAGCCGGGCAGGGTATGGCCCAGCATTTT

clone size: -
D gene: TRBD2
V gene: TRBV27
J gene: TRBJ2-1
CDR3 protein: CASSPPRRGAFSSSYNEQFF
CDR3 DNA: TGTGCCAGCAGTCCCCCCAGGCGGGGGGCCTTTTCTAGCTCCTACAATGAGCAGTTCTTC

clone size: -
D gene: -
V gene: TRBV27
J gene: TRBJ1-1
CDR3 protein: CASSFDLRGSYTEAFF
CDR3 DNA: TGTGCCAGCAGTTTCGACCTCAGGGGCTCCTACACTGAAGCTTTCTTT

clone size: -
D gene: -
V gene: TRBV5-1
J gene: TRBJ2-5
CDR3 protein: CASSIGQHQETQYF
CDR3 DNA: TGCGCCAGCAGCATCGGACAGCATCAAGAGACCCAGTACTTC

clone size: few
D gene: -
V gene: TRBV10-3
J gene: TRBJ1-2
CDR3 protein: CAISNEGYGYTF
CDR3 DNA: TGTGCCATCAGTAACGAGGGCTATGGCTACACCTTC

clone size: -
D gene: TRBD1
V gene: TRBV28
J gene: TRBJ2-7
CDR3 protein: CASSRGQGYEQYF
CDR3 DNA: TGTGCCAGCAGCCGAGGACAGGGTTACGAGCAGTACTTC

clone size: -
D gene: -
V gene: TRBV23-1
J gene: TRBJ2-5
CDR3 protein: CASPCSLIQETQYF
CDR3 DNA: TGCGCCAGCCCCTGTTCTCTAATCCAAGAGACCCAGTACTTC

clone size: -
D gene: TRBD1
V gene: TRBV6-1
J gene: TRBJ2-7
CDR3 protein: CASSKTGFDYEQYF
CDR3 DNA: TGTGCCAGCAGTAAGACAGGGTTTGACTACGAGCAGTACTTC

clone size: -
D gene: TRBD1
V gene: TRBV29-1
J gene: TRBJ2-7
CDR3 protein: CSVGQAAYEQYF
CDR3 DNA: TGCAGCGTCGGACAGGCGGCCTACGAGCAGTACTTC

clone size: -
D gene: -
V gene: TRBV5-1
J gene: TRBJ2-7
CDR3 protein: CASSFGGGAYEQYF
CDR3 DNA: TGCGCCAGCAGCTTTGGAGGAGGAGCCTACGAGCAGTACTTC

clone size: -
D gene: TRBD1
V gene: TRBV5-8
J gene: TRBJ1-5
CDR3 protein: CASSYRAGGWQPQHF
CDR3 DNA: TGTGCCAGCAGTTACCGCGCAGGGGGCTGGCAGCCCCAGCATTTT

clone size: -
D gene: TRBD1
V gene: TRBV9
J gene: TRBJ1-1
CDR3 protein: CASSSPGDRGLNTEAFF
CDR3 DNA: TGTGCCAGCAGCTCGCCAGGGGACAGGGGGCTAAACACTGAAGCTTTCTTT

clone size: -
D gene: TRBD2
V gene: TRBV30
J gene: TRBJ2-5
CDR3 protein: CACGGARQETQYF
CDR3 DNA: TGTGCCTGCGGGGGGGCCCGCCAAGAGACCCAGTACTTC

clone size: -
D gene: TRBD1
V gene: TRBV18
J gene: TRBJ1-1
CDR3 protein: CASSATTGFGNTEAFF
CDR3 DNA: TGTGCCAGCTCAGCTACGACAGGGTTTGGGAACACTGAAGCTTTCTTT

clone size: -
D gene: -
V gene: TRBV19
J gene: TRBJ2-3
CDR3 protein: CASSALSFADTQYF
CDR3 DNA: TGTGCCAGCTCAGCCCTTAGCTTCGCAGATACGCAGTATTTT

clone size: few
D gene: -
V gene: TRBV18
J gene: TRBJ1-1
CDR3 protein: CASSPPNIEAFF
CDR3 DNA: TGTGCCAGCTCCCCCCCCAACATTGAAGCTTTCTTT

clone size: -
D gene: TRBD1
V gene: TRBV10-3
J gene: TRBJ2-2
CDR3 protein: CAIQGANTGELFF
CDR3 DNA: TGTGCCATCCAGGGGGCGAACACCGGGGAGCTGTTTTTT

clone size: few
D gene: -
V gene: TRBV7-6
J gene: TRBJ1-2
CDR3 protein: CASSFFAGWNYGYTF
CDR3 DNA: TGTGCCAGCAGCTTTTTCGCAGGGTGGAACTATGGCTACACCTTC

clone size: -
D gene: TRBD2
V gene: TRBV5-1
J gene: TRBJ2-1
CDR3 protein: CASSRISGVGTSGSNEQFF
CDR3 DNA: TGCGCCAGCAGCCGGATCTCAGGGGTTGGGACTAGCGGGAGTAACGAGCAGTTCTTC

clone size: -
D gene: TRBD1
V gene: TRBV12-5
J gene: TRBJ1-5
CDR3 protein: CASGLDLGTGLRPQHF
CDR3 DNA: TGTGCTAGTGGTTTGGACTTGGGGACAGGTTTGCGGCCCCAGCATTTT

clone size: -
D gene: -
V gene: TRBV7-9
J gene: TRBJ1-2
CDR3 protein: CASSSVRQVYGYTF
CDR3 DNA: TGTGCCAGCAGCTCCGTCCGACAGGTCTATGGCTACACCTTC

clone size: -
D gene: -
V gene: TRBV5-1
J gene: TRBJ1-5
CDR3 protein: CASSLGGSEGQPQHF
CDR3 DNA: TGCGCCAGCAGCTTGGGAGGGAGTGAGGGTCAGCCCCAGCATTTT

clone size: -
D gene: TRBD2
V gene: TRBV7-9
J gene: TRBJ2-3
CDR3 protein: CASSLTGGADTQYF
CDR3 DNA: TGTGCCAGCAGCTTAACGGGAGGTGCAGATACGCAGTATTTT

clone size: few
D gene: -
V gene: TRBV5-1
J gene: TRBJ2-5
CDR3 protein: CASIQGNGETQYF
CDR3 DNA: TGCGCCAGCATCCAGGGAAACGGAGAGACCCAGTACTTC

clone size: -
D gene: TRBD1
V gene: TRBV9
J gene: TRBJ1-6
CDR3 protein: CASSPRGGRDSPLHF
CDR3 DNA: TGTGCCAGCAGCCCCCGAGGGGGCCGGGATTCACCCCTCCACTTT

clone size: -
D gene: TRBD1
V gene: TRBV29-1
J gene: TRBJ1-1
CDR3 protein: CSVFIRTGANTEAFF
CDR3 DNA: TGCAGCGTTTTTATCCGGACAGGGGCCAACACTGAAGCTTTCTTT

clone size: once
D gene: -
V gene: TRBV5-4
J gene: TRBJ1-1
CDR3 protein: CASSSATGNTEAFF
CDR3 DNA: TGTGCCAGCAGCTCGGCGACAGGGAACACTGAAGCTTTCTTT

clone size: few
D gene: -
V gene: TRBV11-2
J gene: TRBJ1-1
CDR3 protein: CASSLPTGNTEAFF
CDR3 DNA: TGTGCCAGCAGCTTACCGACAGGGAACACTGAAGCTTTCTTT

clone size: -
D gene: TRBD1
V gene: TRBV5-6
J gene: TRBJ2-1
CDR3 protein: CASSQLGQPYNEQFF
CDR3 DNA: TGTGCCAGCAGCCAGTTGGGACAGCCCTACAATGAGCAGTTCTTC

clone size: -
D gene: TRBD2
V gene: TRBV28
J gene: TRBJ2-3
CDR3 protein: CASSPPSGSMDTQYF
CDR3 DNA: TGTGCCAGCAGCCCCCCTAGCGGGAGTATGGATACGCAGTATTTT

clone size: -
D gene: -
V gene: TRBV10-3
J gene: TRBJ1-2
CDR3 protein: CAISAGEWNGYTF
CDR3 DNA: TGTGCCATCAGTGCAGGGGAATGGAATGGCTACACCTTC

clone size: once
D gene: -
V gene: TRBV18
J gene: TRBJ1-2
CDR3 protein: CASSPPQGMSRGYTF
CDR3 DNA: TGTGCCAGCTCACCACCCCAGGGAATGAGTCGTGGCTACACCTTC

clone size: -
D gene: -
V gene: TRBV28
J gene: TRBJ1-1
CDR3 protein: CASSLWANTEAFF
CDR3 DNA: TGTGCCAGCAGTTTATGGGCGAACACTGAAGCTTTCTTT

clone size: few
D gene: -
V gene: TRBV15
J gene: TRBJ2-3
CDR3 protein: CATSTGTDTQYF
CDR3 DNA: TGTGCCACCAGCACAGGGACAGATACGCAGTATTTT

clone size: -
D gene: -
V gene: TRBV7-3
J gene: TRBJ2-1
CDR3 protein: CASSLYIEVYNEQFF
CDR3 DNA: TGTGCCAGCAGCTTATATATCGAGGTGTACAATGAGCAGTTCTTC

clone size: -
D gene: -
V gene: TRBV6-1
J gene: TRBJ2-7
CDR3 protein: CASSESGYDSSYEQYF
CDR3 DNA: TGTGCCAGCAGTGAGAGCGGGTATGACTCGTCCTACGAGCAGTACTTC

clone size: -
D gene: TRBD2
V gene: TRBV6-4
J gene: TRBJ2-3
CDR3 protein: CASSGLAGGTDTQYF
CDR3 DNA: TGTGCCAGCAGTGGACTAGCGGGGGGCACAGATACGCAGTATTTT

clone size: -
D gene: -
V gene: TRBV9
J gene: TRBJ2-7
CDR3 protein: CASSAGGTGLREQYF
CDR3 DNA: TGTGCCAGCAGCGCGGGGGGGACAGGGTTGAGGGAGCAGTACTTC

clone size: -
D gene: TRBD2
V gene: TRBV2
J gene: TRBJ2-1
CDR3 protein: CASSGLAGGRGEQFF
CDR3 DNA: TGTGCCAGCAGTGGGTTGGCGGGGGGCCGGGGTGAGCAGTTCTTC

clone size: -
D gene: -
V gene: TRBV4-1
J gene: TRBJ2-1
CDR3 protein: CASRRTVVNEQFF
CDR3 DNA: TGCGCCAGCAGACGGACAGTGGTCAATGAGCAGTTCTTC

clone size: -
D gene: TRBD2
V gene: TRBV18
J gene: TRBJ2-3
CDR3 protein: CASSPGTSGRTDTQYF
CDR3 DNA: TGTGCCAGCTCACCAGGCACTAGCGGGAGGACAGATACGCAGTATTTT

clone size: few
D gene: -
V gene: TRBV19
J gene: TRBJ2-6
CDR3 protein: CASMVPTQGRPYSGANVLTF
CDR3 DNA: TGTGCCAGTATGGTTCCCACACAGGGTCGACCCTACTCTGGGGCCAACGTCCTGACTTTC

clone size: -
D gene: -
V gene: TRBV29-1
J gene: TRBJ1-1
CDR3 protein: CSVYQGEAFF
CDR3 DNA: TGCAGCGTGTACCAGGGGGAAGCTTTCTTT

clone size: -
D gene: TRBD1
V gene: TRBV25-1
J gene: TRBJ1-1
CDR3 protein: CASSGAGQGNTEAFF
CDR3 DNA: TGTGCCAGCAGTGGGGCCGGACAGGGGAACACTGAAGCTTTCTTT

clone size: once
D gene: TRBD1
V gene: TRBV2
J gene: TRBJ1-5
CDR3 protein: CASSRDRDPQPQHF
CDR3 DNA: TGTGCCAGCTCCCGGGACAGGGATCCTCAGCCCCAGCATTTT

clone size: once
D gene: -
V gene: TRBV5-1
J gene: TRBJ2-7
CDR3 protein: CASSLSPSGSYEQYF
CDR3 DNA: TGCGCCAGCAGCTTAAGTCCCAGCGGCTCCTACGAGCAGTACTTC

clone size: -
D gene: TRBD2
V gene: TRBV29-1
J gene: TRBJ2-3
CDR3 protein: CSVEDSGDATDTQYF
CDR3 DNA: TGCAGCGTTGAAGATAGCGGGGATGCCACAGATACGCAGTATTTT

clone size: -
D gene: -
V gene: TRBV7-3
J gene: TRBJ2-7
CDR3 protein: CASSLSGVSYEQYF
CDR3 DNA: TGTGCCAGCAGCTTATCCGGGGTCTCCTACGAGCAGTACTTC

clone size: -
D gene: -
V gene: TRBV28
J gene: TRBJ2-1
CDR3 protein: CASMGPYNEQFF
CDR3 DNA: TGTGCCAGCATGGGGCCCTACAATGAGCAGTTCTTC

clone size: -
D gene: -
V gene: TRBV29-1
J gene: TRBJ1-2
CDR3 protein: CSVGQVHYGYTF
CDR3 DNA: TGCAGCGTTGGACAGGTCCACTATGGCTACACCTTC

clone size: -
D gene: TRBD1
V gene: TRBV7-9
J gene: TRBJ1-4
CDR3 protein: CASSFDRDATNEKLFF
CDR3 DNA: TGTGCCAGCAGCTTTGACAGGGACGCAACTAATGAAAAACTGTTTTTT